Here is one T cell receptor (beta chain) with its context. Next came a second PCR, run for about 7 to 12 cycles, which used a sample-barcoded 5' primer along with a J-beta primer mix. TCRdb passed the 5' RACE reads through MiXCR, listing each CDR3 protein once. The table has about 750,000 distinct CDR3 sequences, 40% to 65% seen once. This record belongs to a study of blood T cells in healthy people across ages. The CDR3 is 15 residues long. Germline V gives CDR1 MNHEY, CDR2 SVGAGI. The V end lost 6 bases, the J end lost 5 bases, and 19 bases lay between the germline ends. This receptor was taken from an elderly man in good health. This rearrangement joins TRBV6-5 to TRBJ1-1, with D possibly being TRBD1 (5 bases). Sequenced: blood. The CDR3 DNA sequence: TGTGCCAGCAGACGGGCGGCGGGGGATGGGACTGAAGCTTTCTTT. Its translation is CASRRAAGDGTEAFF.